Below are 29 T cell receptor beta chains sequenced from a single sample in a study of immune heterogeneity within non-small cell lung tumors (dated by TCRdb to 2016 to 2018). For the TCR template, genomic DNA was extracted from bulk tumor tissue, and around 600 ng of gDNA was amplified for each sample. During surgery, multiple biopsies were taken from each primary tumor and placed as far apart as possible within the tumor mass. The study cohort was described as untreated and was composed of newly diagnosed NSCLC cases undergoing curative surgery. The sample was run on a HiSeq X Ten. The TCR beta CDR3 region was amplified with a multiplex PCR system whose first round ran for around 10 cycles using 32 V-gene forward primers and 13 J-gene reverse primers. The public reads were reprocessed in TCRdb via fastp at Q25 and MiXCR, keeping in-frame beta chains. Rows merge per CDR3 protein into single entries with the most common DNA and genes. In all, the sample holds some 10,000 distinct CDR3 sequences, and 15% to 20% of those were seen once. The ten largest clones represent around 3.7% of the sample.

Sequencing was carried out using lung tumor tissue. The receptors stem from a man in his forties with non-small cell lung cancer.

As regards this clonotype: This may arise from a read error, as a much more abundant clone is one base away. The J gene is TRBJ2-3, the V gene TRBV19; TRBD1 is a possible D gene (6 bases). V was cut by 4 bases and J by 4 bases, with 12 bases left in between. The germline gives CDR1 LNHDA, CDR2 SQIVND (reference sequence). The CDR3 consists of 14 residues. CDR3 in DNA: TGTGCCAGTAGTAGCGCCGAGGGGGCAGATACGCAGTATTTT. It translates to CASSSAEGADTQYF.

In its sample, this clonotype ranks as medium-sized (0.01 to 0.1%). The CDR3 is CSGTPPRGTEAFF. The CDR3 nucleotides are TGCAGTGGTACCCCCCCCAGGGGCACTGAAGCTTTCTTT. The V and J genes are TRBV20-1 and TRBJ1-1, with D perhaps TRBD1 (6 bases). The CDR3 is 13 amino acids. The germline CDR1 and CDR2 sequences are DFQATT and SNEGSKA (reference sequence). V gave up 7 bases and J gave up 4 bases, with 16 bases separating them.

This clonotype is deemed medium-sized. This chain links TRBV28 with TRBJ2-1; 13 nucleotides line up with TRBD2. The ends lost 6 bases at V and 0 bases at J; junction bases unmatched: 17. CDR1 MDHEN and CDR2 SYDVKM come from the germline V gene. This CDR3 region has 21 residues. CDR3 amino acids: CASRARPGLAGPFASYNEQFF. The CDR3, as DNA: TGTGCCAGCAGGGCCAGACCGGGACTAGCGGGACCATTCGCCTCCTACAATGAGCAGTTCTTC.

This clonotype has ten or more counts. This rearrangement joins TRBV11-2 to TRBJ2-7; no clear D. The length of the CDR3 is 13 residues. Germline values: CDR1 SGHAT, CDR2 FQNNGV. With 1 base removed from V and 3 bases from J, the gap between germline ends came to 7 bases. The CDR3 DNA sequence: TGTGCCAGCAGCTTAGTCGGTAGCTACGAGCAGTACTTC. This encodes CASSLVGSYEQYF.

This clonotype showed up just a few times. Sequence at one end of the junction differs from germline and may be a read error. The rearrangement joins TRBV19 to TRBJ2-1; weak D call: TRBD1 (5 bases). Per the germline V gene, CDR1 is LNHDA and CDR2 is SQIVND (reference sequence). The CDR3 consists of 14 residues. CDR3 amino acids: CATEIRVGYSEQFF. In nucleotides, the CDR3 is TGTGCCACGGAGATCAGGGTTGGCTACAGTGAGCAGTTCTTC.

This clonotype is categorized as medium-sized. The V and J genes are TRBV19 and TRBJ1-5; D call uncertain. Per germline, CDR1 LNHDA and CDR2 SQIVND (reference sequence). Trimming removed 3 bases at V and 4 bases at J, with 13 bases between. The CDR3 loop spans 15 amino acids. The CDR3, as DNA: TGTGCCAGTAGTATCTACGGGGAAACAAATCAGCCCCAGCATTTT. It yields the protein CASSIYGETNQPQHF.

This clonotype has a count of ten or more. The gene calls are TRBV19 and TRBJ2-3; no clear D gene. Trimming removed 7 bases at V and 2 bases at J, with 13 bases between. The V gene's germline CDR1 is LNHDA and CDR2 SQIVND (reference sequence). The CDR3 has 14 amino acids. This chain's CDR3 is CASKDVRFTDTQYF. The CDR3 region has the DNA TGTGCCAGTAAAGACGTTAGATTCACAGATACGCAGTATTTT.

This clonotype was counted at least ten times. The V gene is TRBV12-5, the J gene TRBJ2-3; D is possibly TRBD1 (6 bases). CDR3 size: 15 residues. Trimming took 1 base from V and 3 from J, leaving 11 bases between them. Germline V gene data show CDR1 as LGHNT and CDR2 as FRNRAP. CDR3 nucleotide sequence: TGTGCTAGTGGTTTGGGACAGGTTGCGACAGATACGCAGTATTTT. As protein: CASGLGQVATDTQYF.

There are a few counts of this clonotype. One end of the junction is discordant with germline, which a read error may explain. This chain's CDR3 is CAGSPRTAFGNTIYF. CDR3 nucleotide sequence: TGTGCCGGCAGCCCCCGGACAGCCTTCGGAAACACCATATATTTT. This rearrangement joins TRBV6-1 to TRBJ1-3, with D perhaps TRBD1 (6 bases). The CDR3 spans 15 residues. Germline V CDR1 and CDR2: MNHNS, SASEGT.

V is TRBV28 and J is TRBJ1-5, with 8 bases lining up with TRBD1. CDR3 size: 15 residues. Unmatched junction bases numbered 6, after V lost 3 bases and J lost 5 bases. The germline gives CDR1 MDHEN, CDR2 SYDVKM. This CDR3 is CASSFYGQGHQPQHF. For the CDR3, the DNA is TGTGCCAGCAGTTTCTACGGACAGGGCCATCAGCCCCAGCATTTT.

This clonotype was detected ten times or more. This chain uses TRBV19 with TRBJ2-1, with unresolved D. The germline V gene has CDR1 LNHDA and CDR2 SQIVND (reference sequence). Trimming cost V 3 bases and J 7 bases, with 10 bases left between them. The CDR3 is 13 amino acids. DNA of the CDR3: TGTGCCAGTAGTATTGCGGCCGGGAATGAGCAGTTCTTC. Protein product: CASSIAAGNEQFF.

This clonotype showed up many times. The rearrangement joins TRBV6-1 to TRBJ2-1, with 8 bases matching TRBD2. CDR1 and CDR2 (germline): MNHNS, SASEGT. The CDR3 contains 15 residues. The V and J ends lost 5 bases and 3 bases, in that order; junction bases with no gene match: 6. This CDR3 is CASSYGTSVYNEQFF. The CDR3 nucleotides are TGTGCCAGCAGTTACGGGACTAGTGTCTACAATGAGCAGTTCTTC.

This chain uses TRBV4-1 with TRBJ1-6; D remains ambiguous. V lost 0 bases and J lost 1, with 13 bases in between. Germline V gives CDR1 MGHRA, CDR2 YSYEKL. There are 18 residues in the CDR3. The CDR3 sequence is CASSQEQGGSSYNSPLHF. CDR3 bases: TGCGCCAGCAGCCAAGAACAAGGAGGAAGTTCCTATAATTCACCCCTCCACTTT.

This clonotype came up many times. This chain uses TRBV5-6 with TRBJ1-2; a weak D match, TRBD1 (5 bases). Per the germline V gene, CDR1 is SGHDT and CDR2 is YYEEEE. CDR3 length: 14 residues. Trimming stripped 0 bases from V and 6 bases from J, with 12 bases between. The chain's CDR3 is CASSLVGPADGYTF. As DNA, the CDR3 is TGTGCCAGCAGCTTGGTGGGACCGGCAGATGGCTACACCTTC.

V gene TRBV28 combines with J gene TRBJ1-1; D unresolved. Trimming stripped 5 bases from V and 1 base from J, with 5 bases between. The CDR3 loop spans 12 amino acids. Germline loops: CDR1 MDHEN, CDR2 SYDVKM. The CDR3 DNA sequence: TGTGCCAGCAGTGTGGAGAACACTGAAGCTTTCTTT. This encodes CASSVENTEAFF. The full variable domain, rest sourced from reference TRBV28 and TRBJ1-1, is DVKVTQSSRYLVKRTGEKVFLECVQDMDHENMFWYRQDPGLGLRLIYFSYDVKMKEKGDIPEGYSVSREKKERFSLILESASTNQTSMYLCASSVENTEAFFGQGTRLTVV.

There are many counts of this clonotype. This sequence joins TRBV20-1 and TRBJ2-3, with no clear D. Trimming cost V 6 bases and J 1 base, with 5 bases left between them. The CDR3 length is 11 residues. Germline CDR1 is DFQATT and CDR2 is SNEGSKA (reference sequence). CDR3 nucleotide sequence: TGCAGTGCGGAACGCACAGATACGCAGTATTTT. Protein product: CSAERTDTQYF.

Sample share makes this clonotype medium-sized. The genes are TRBV6-2 or TRBV6-3 and TRBJ2-7, with D possibly being TRBD1 (6 bases). This CDR3 region has 16 residues. Trimming took 4 bases from V and 2 from J, leaving 18 bases between them. Germline V gene lookup returns CDR1 MNHEY and CDR2 SVGEGT. In DNA form, the CDR3 reads TGTGCCAGCAGTTGGTCGAACAGGGACCCGACCTACGAGCAGTACTTC. Residues: CASSWSNRDPTYEQYF.

Note on this clonotype: Its ends do not fully match the called genes, so a read error is possible. The chain carries TRBV28 and TRBJ1-2; 9 bases are a match to TRBD1. This CDR3 spans 17 amino acids. Looked up from germline, CDR1 is MDHEN and CDR2 is SYDVKM. The chain's CDR3 is CASSLIFDPQGAFCYTF. The CDR3 nucleotides read TGTGCTAGCAGTTTGATTTTCGATCCACAGGGGGCGTTCTGCTACACCTTC.

This clonotype is medium-sized within its sample. This rearrangement joins TRBV19 to TRBJ1-5, with a weak D call TRBD1 (5 bases). Germline CDR1 is LNHDA and CDR2 is SQIVND (reference sequence). The length of the CDR3 is 17 residues. V lost 8 bases and J lost 0, with 20 bases in between. Written as DNA, the CDR3 is TGTGCCAGTCCTGAGAGCCGACAGTCGAATAGCAATCAGCCCCAGCATTTT. This translates into CASPESRQSNSNQPQHF.

By share of the sample, this clonotype is medium-sized. V and J are TRBV2 and TRBJ2-7, with D unresolved. The V end lost 0 bases, the J end lost 0 bases, and 9 bases lay between the germline ends. The CDR3 totals 15 residues. Germline CDR1 reads SNHLY; CDR2 reads FYNNEI. The CDR3, as DNA: TGTGCCAGCAGTGAAGCGCTTCTCAGCTCCTACGAGCAGTACTTC. Amino acid sequence: CASSEALLSSYEQYF.

This clonotype was found many times. The chain carries TRBV19 and TRBJ2-1, with TRBD2 as a possible D gene (6 bases). V gave up 4 bases and J gave up 9 bases, with 13 bases separating them. CDR3 length equals 13 residues. CDR1 is LNHDA, CDR2 SQIVND, per germline (reference sequence). The CDR3 bases are TGTGCCAGTAGTAGGTGGGGCGGGATTGAGCAGTTCTTC. This translates into CASSRWGGIEQFF.

A word on this clonotype: Compared with germline, one end of the junction differs, possibly owing to a read error. The rearrangement links TRBV14 to TRBJ2-7; D is perhaps TRBD2 (5 bases). CDR1 and CDR2 from the germline V gene are SGHDN and FVKESK. CDR3 length: 14 amino acids. The CDR3 protein is CASSREHTGIEKYF. CDR3 nucleotide sequence: TGTGCCAGCAGCAGAGAGCATACGGGGATCGAGAAGTACTTC.

By sample fraction, this clonotype is medium-sized. V gene TRBV5-1 combines with J gene TRBJ2-3; D uncertain. CDR3 size: 13 residues. CDR1 is SGHRS and CDR2 is YFSETQ in the germline V gene. Trimming removed 1 base from V and 4 bases from J, with 7 bases in between. The CDR3 loop is CASSLYTPDTQYF. Written as DNA, the CDR3 is TGCGCCAGCAGCTTGTACACCCCAGATACGCAGTATTTT.

V is TRBV28 and J is TRBJ2-3; D unclear. Germline CDR1 MDHEN, CDR2 SYDVKM. The CDR3 has 14 residues. V was shortened by 4 bases and J by 0 bases, with 8 bases between the two germline ends. The CDR3 spells CASSSNGSTDTQYF. The CDR3 nucleotides are TGTGCCAGCAGTTCTAACGGGAGCACAGATACGCAGTATTTT.

In its sample, this clonotype ranks as medium-sized. The chain has TRBV6-2 or TRBV6-3 and TRBJ1-5; TRBD1 aligns across 8 bases. The germline V gene has CDR1 MNHEY and CDR2 SVGEGT. Trimming removed 5 bases from V and 0 bases from J; junction bases left unmatched: 12. The CDR3 loop spans 18 amino acids. This CDR3 reads CASSPRDRLIYSNQPQHF. The CDR3, as DNA: TGTGCCAGCAGTCCCCGGGACAGGTTAATATATAGCAATCAGCCCCAGCATTTT.

This clonotype is medium-sized. This sequence joins TRBV20-1 and TRBJ1-5; D might be TRBD1 (6 bases). CDR1 is DFQATT and CDR2 is SNEGSKA in the germline V gene (reference sequence). Trimming pared 1 base from V and 3 bases from J, leaving 10 bases between. CDR3 length: 14 residues. In nucleotides, the CDR3 is TGCAGTGCTAGAGCAGGGGCTATCAATCAGCCCCAGCATTTT. It encodes CSARAGAINQPQHF.

With respect to this clonotype: A much bigger clone sits one base away, suggesting this may be a read error. The chain is built from TRBV7-9 and TRBJ1-2; D uncertain. Trimming removed 5 bases at V and 7 bases at J, with 17 bases between. The CDR3 loop spans 14 amino acids. Per germline, CDR1 SEHNR and CDR2 FQNEAQ (reference sequence). CDR3 DNA: TGTGCCAGCAGCCAAACTATTCCGGGAGGTGGCTACACCTTC. Translation gives CASSQTIPGGGYTF.

This clonotype was detected ten times or more. The CDR3 loop reads CASTAGQHEQYF. The CDR3 DNA follows: TGTGCCAGCACTGCGGGGCAGCACGAGCAGTACTTC. The V call is TRBV2, the J call TRBJ2-7; D perhaps matches TRBD2 (6 bases). This CDR3 contains 12 residues. Germline assignment: CDR1 SNHLY and CDR2 FYNNEI. V lost 7 bases and J 5 bases, leaving 12 bases between the germline ends.

This clonotype came up many times. The chain joins TRBV15 to TRBJ1-5; 9 bases are a match to TRBD1. This CDR3 contains 16 residues. The germline gives CDR1 LNHNV, CDR2 YYDKDF (reference sequence). V was clipped by 5 bases and J by 0 bases; unmatched bases: 5. The CDR3 DNA is TGTGCCACCAGCCCCACAGGGGGCTTTAGCAATCAGCCCCAGCATTTT. As protein: CATSPTGGFSNQPQHF.